This T cell receptor beta chain was sequenced in a study of T cell changes during pregnancy in multiple sclerosis. This clone has only one observation. Germline CDR1 reads SGDLS; CDR2 reads YYNGEE. CDR3 length equals 12 residues. V was clipped by 7 bases and J by 3 bases, with 11 bases between them. Assay: immunoSEQ multiplex PCR; the TCRdb copy retains only in-frame clones and omits some. The sample consists of tens of thousands of clones, 80% to 95% of them appearing once. Source: CD8+ T cells from peripheral blood mononuclear cells, taken after pregnancy. This receptor was identified in a female donor with multiple sclerosis, enrolled in a pregnancy study. V is TRBV9 and J is TRBJ2-7, with a tentative D call TRBD1 (5 bases). In DNA form, the CDR3 reads TGTGCCAGCCATCTAGGGGACTACGAGCAGTACTTC. It specifies CASHLGDYEQYF.